These 28 T cell receptor beta chains originate from one sample sequenced in a study of PD-1 blockade in mismatch repair-deficient tumors. Clones were read by immunoSEQ multiplex PCR, and TCRdb kept only the in-frame ones, dropping some. The sample holds 20,000 to 25,000 clones, about four fifths seen once. The source was peripheral blood, collected 2 weeks after starting pembrolizumab. All receptors derive from an adult with mismatch repair-deficient cancer.

The V gene is TRBV11-2, the J gene TRBJ2-5; 7 bases agree with TRBD2. Looked up from germline, CDR1 is SGHAT and CDR2 is FQNNGV. With 6 bases clipped from V and 2 bases from J, the junction kept 9 bases outside the gene matches. The CDR3 runs to 15 residues. DNA of the CDR3: TGTGCCAGCAGTGGGGGGGTGCAATTTCAAGAGACCCAGTACTTC. Amino acids: CASSGGVQFQETQYF. The variable domain in full, with the rest retrieved from reference TRBV11-2 and TRBJ2-5, is EAGVAQSPRYKIIEKRQSVAFWCNPISGHATLYWYQQILGQGPKLLIQFQNNGVVDDSQLPKDRFSAERLKGVDSTLKIQPAKLEDSAVYLCASSGGVQFQETQYFGPGTRLLVL.

This clone has more than one count but fewer than ten. This chain links TRBV28 with TRBJ1-2, with D uncertain. V was trimmed by 6 bases and J by 4 bases, leaving 12 bases between them. The germline V gene encodes CDR1 MDHEN and CDR2 SYDVKM. CDR3 length: 13 amino acids. The CDR3 spells CASSPESLYGYTF. CDR3 nucleotides: TGTGCCAGCAGCCCCGAATCTCTCTATGGCTACACCTTC.

This chain uses TRBV30 with TRBJ1-5, with no clear D. The germline V and J ends were trimmed by 0 bases and 4 bases, with 7 bases remaining between them. Germline V gene data show CDR1 as GTSNPN and CDR2 as SVGIG (reference sequence). This CDR3 is built from 13 residues. The CDR3 spells CAWSVVENQPQHF. CDR3 sequence (DNA): TGTGCCTGGAGTGTAGTGGAAAATCAGCCCCAGCATTTT.

Sample share makes this clone medium-sized. The chain couples TRBV14 to TRBJ2-1; D is unclear. The V gene's germline CDR1 is SGHDN and CDR2 FVKESK. This CDR3 region has 15 residues. With 4 bases removed from V and 3 bases from J, the gap between germline ends came to 13 bases. As DNA, the CDR3 is TGTGCCAGCAGCCTAGGGAACTGGGACTACAATGAGCAGTTCTTC. Protein sequence: CASSLGNWDYNEQFF.

The CDR3: CASSHTGVGTDTQYF. As DNA, the CDR3 is TGCGCCAGCAGCCACACGGGAGTCGGCACAGATACGCAGTATTTT. J is TRBJ2-3 and V is TRBV4-1, with a tentative D call TRBD2 (6 bases). Trimming cost V 3 bases and J 1 base, with 11 bases left between them. CDR1 MGHRA and CDR2 YSYEKL come from the germline V gene. This CDR3 has 15 residues.

The rearrangement joins TRBV30 to TRBJ2-5, with 12 nucleotides matching TRBD2. CDR3 size: 17 residues. Germline CDR1 GTSNPN, CDR2 SVGIG (reference sequence). V lost 1 base to trimming and J lost 7 bases; unmatched junction nucleotides: 13. CDR3 region: CAWSAISGLAGWGTQYF. CDR3 DNA sequence: TGTGCCTGGAGTGCCATTTCAGGACTAGCGGGATGGGGGACCCAGTACTTC.

The chain is built from TRBV5-1 and TRBJ2-5; D unresolved. The ends were cut back, 0 bases at V and 4 bases at J, with 7 bases in the middle. CDR3 length: 13 residues. The germline CDR1 and CDR2 sequences are SGHRS and YFSETQ. The CDR3 nucleotides read TGCGCCAGCAGCTTGGGGACGGGAGAGACCCAGTACTTC. As protein: CASSLGTGETQYF. The full variable domain, in which reference TRBV5-1 and TRBJ2-5 provide the parts outside the CDR3, is KAGVTQTPRYLIKTRGQQVTLSCSPISGHRSVSWYQQTPGQGLQFLFEYFSETQRNKGNFPGRFSGRQFSNSRSEMNVSTLELGDSALYLCASSLGTGETQYFGPGTRLLVL.

The J gene is TRBJ1-5, the V gene TRBV11-3, with D unresolved. Trimming stripped 4 bases from V and 0 bases from J, with 4 bases between. Germline CDR1 is SGHNT and CDR2 is YENEEA. This CDR3 is 13 amino acids long. This CDR3 reads CASSSNSNQPQHF. CDR3 sequence (DNA): TGTGCCAGCAGCTCAAATAGCAATCAGCCCCAGCATTTT.

This clone was seen only a few times. The chain has TRBV18 and TRBJ2-2; D uncertain. CDR3 length: 13 residues. Germline V gene data show CDR1 as KGHSH and CDR2 as LQKENI. V was shortened by 0 bases and J by 5 bases, with 4 bases between the two germline ends. In DNA, the CDR3 is TGTGCCAGCTCACCACCGGAGACCGGGGAGCTGTTTTTT. As protein: CASSPPETGELFF. Full variable domain (outside the CDR3, taken from reference TRBV18 and TRBJ2-2): NAGVMQNPRHLVRRRGQEARLRCSPMKGHSHVYWYRQLPEEGLKFMVYLQKENIIDESGMPKERFSAEFPKEGPSILRIQQVVRGDSAAYFCASSPPETGELFFGEGSRLTVL.

This sequence joins TRBV4-1 and TRBJ2-2; 8 bases fit TRBD2. The V gene's germline CDR1 is MGHRA and CDR2 YSYEKL. The V and J ends lost 4 bases and 7 bases, in that order; junction bases with no gene match: 29. The CDR3 has 22 amino acids. Here the CDR3 reads CASSLYGGLGRQQTTLDGELFF. As DNA, the CDR3 is TGCGCCAGCAGCCTCTATGGGGGACTAGGTAGACAGCAGACAACCCTCGACGGGGAGCTGTTTTTT.

This chain links TRBV6-5 with TRBJ2-7; TRBD2 might be the D (6 bases). CDR3 length: 14 amino acids. V was pared by 2 bases and J by 0 bases, with 8 bases between. Looked up from germline, CDR1 is MNHEY and CDR2 is SVGAGI. The CDR3 spells CASSYVAASYEQYF. DNA of the CDR3: TGTGCCAGCAGTTACGTAGCGGCCTCCTACGAGCAGTACTTC.

This clone appeared once. The V gene is TRBV27, the J gene TRBJ2-5, with 9 bases fitting TRBD1. Germline V gene sequence: CDR1 MNHEY, CDR2 SMNVEV (reference sequence). This CDR3 comprises 13 residues. Trimming cost V 5 bases and J 5 bases; bases outside gene matches: 3. CDR3 sequence (DNA): TGTGCCAGCAGTCACAGGGGGCGGGAGACCCAGTACTTC. Translated: CASSHRGRETQYF.

The chain recombines TRBV4-1 with TRBJ1-2, with TRBD1 matching over 7 bases. Germline V gives CDR1 MGHRA, CDR2 YSYEKL. The V gene end was trimmed by 0 bases and the J gene end by 2 bases; junction bases not matched to a gene: 6. The CDR3 consists of 16 residues. The CDR3 nucleotides read TGCGCCAGCAGCCAAGAGCCCGGGGACAGAAACTATGGCTACACCTTC. It is translated as CASSQEPGDRNYGYTF.

This chain links TRBV11-2 with TRBJ2-2; D not certain. V was clipped by 1 base and J by 6 bases, with 6 bases between them. Germline V CDR1 and CDR2: SGHAT, FQNNGV. The CDR3 length is 13 residues. Here the CDR3 DNA reads TGTGCCAGCAGCTTAGGGTCGCCCGGGGAGCTGTTTTTT. Protein product: CASSLGSPGELFF. The variable domain in full, completed from reference TRBV11-2 and TRBJ2-2, reads EAGVAQSPRYKIIEKRQSVAFWCNPISGHATLYWYQQILGQGPKLLIQFQNNGVVDDSQLPKDRFSAERLKGVDSTLKIQPAKLEDSAVYLCASSLGSPGELFFGEGSRLTVL.

The CDR3 bases are TGTGCCAGCAGCGAGGGACTAGCGAAAAACAATGAGCAGTTCTTC. This sequence encodes CASSEGLAKNNEQFF. The rearrangement joins TRBV9 to TRBJ2-1, with TRBD2 matching over 10 bases. The CDR3 length is 15 residues. CDR1 and CDR2 (germline): SGDLS, YYNGEE. With 3 bases clipped from V and 5 bases from J, the junction kept 5 bases outside the gene matches.

This clone has a handful of counts. This chain uses TRBV6-4 with TRBJ2-3, with 9 nucleotides matching TRBD1. The CDR3 consists of 14 residues. Trimming at V came to 4 bases and at J to 1 base, leaving 0 bases not matched to a gene. From germline, CDR1 is MRHNA and CDR2 SNTAGT. The CDR3 nucleotides are TGTGCCAGCAGTGGGACAGGGGGCACAGATACGCAGTATTTT. It yields the protein CASSGTGGTDTQYF.

J is TRBJ2-7 and V is TRBV6-6, with 9 bases aligning to TRBD1. Germline lookup yields CDR1 MNHNY and CDR2 SVGAGI (reference sequence). The trim removed 9 bases at V and 2 bases at J, leaving 8 bases unmatched. The CDR3 length is 14 residues. CDR3 sequence (DNA): TGTGCCAGTAAACCGGGACAGGGAACCTACGAGCAGTACTTC. Its protein is CASKPGQGTYEQYF.

The chain joins TRBV6-5 to TRBJ2-7, with D unclear. Germline CDR1 and CDR2: MNHEY and SVGAGI. The V gene lost 2 bases and the J gene lost 7 bases, with 9 bases spanning the gap. The length of the CDR3 is 12 residues. CDR3 nucleotides: TGTGCCAGCAGTTACATGGGCCGGGAGCAGTACTTC. Its translation: CASSYMGREQYF.

The chain combines TRBV11-2 with TRBJ2-5; D might be TRBD1 or TRBD2, each matching 6 bases. The CDR3 consists of 16 residues. Between the trimmed V and J ends, which lost 5 bases and 5 bases, there was a span of 21 bases. The germline V gene has CDR1 SGHAT and CDR2 FQNNGV. The CDR3 protein is CASSPGASSLGETQYF. CDR3 DNA: TGTGCCAGCAGCCCGGGGGCTAGCAGTCTCGGTGAGACCCAGTACTTC. The complete variable domain, with remaining parts taken from reference TRBV11-2 and TRBJ2-5, reads EAGVAQSPRYKIIEKRQSVAFWCNPISGHATLYWYQQILGQGPKLLIQFQNNGVVDDSQLPKDRFSAERLKGVDSTLKIQPAKLEDSAVYLCASSPGASSLGETQYFGPGTRLLVL.

The chain carries TRBV10-3 and TRBJ2-7, with TRBD1 matching over 7 bases. The V gene end was trimmed by 6 bases and the J gene end by 4 bases; junction bases not matched to a gene: 3. The length of the CDR3 is 12 residues. Per the germline V gene, CDR1 is ENHRY and CDR2 is SYGVKD. The CDR3 nucleotides read TGTGCCATCAGCCTACAGGGGTACGAGCAGTACTTC. Its translation: CAISLQGYEQYF.

The chain combines TRBV7-6 with TRBJ2-1; D is possibly TRBD2 (6 bases). V gave up 1 base and J gave up 5 bases, with 9 bases separating them. The CDR3 sequence is 14 residues long. From germline, CDR1 is SGHVS and CDR2 FNYEAQ. Written as DNA, the CDR3 is TGTGCCAGCAGCTTAGAACCTAGCGACAATGAGCAGTTCTTC. Translation gives CASSLEPSDNEQFF.

This clone showed up just a few times. This chain uses TRBV28 with TRBJ2-2, with 14 bases that match TRBD2. J lost 2 bases, V lost 10 bases, and 12 bases had no gene match. This CDR3 contains 18 residues. Germline CDR1 and CDR2: MDHEN and SYDVKM. The CDR3 is CAIETGTSGRFNTGELFF. CDR3 DNA: TGTGCCATTGAAACCGGGACTAGCGGGAGATTTAACACCGGGGAGCTGTTTTTT.

The chain employs TRBV19 and TRBJ1-2; D is unresolved. Trimming removed 7 bases from V and 5 bases from J, with 23 bases in between. Germline V gives CDR1 LNHDA, CDR2 SQIVND (reference sequence). The CDR3 spans 16 residues. The CDR3 DNA sequence: TGTGCCAGTAAGGAAATAGGCAGGCGAGGGATATATGGCTACACCTTC. It translates to CASKEIGRRGIYGYTF.

In this sample, this clone turned up a few times. V usage is TRBV18 and J usage is TRBJ1-2, with D tentatively TRBD1 (5 bases). The CDR3 loop spans 11 amino acids. V was trimmed by 3 bases and J by 8 bases, leaving 7 bases between them. CDR1 is KGHSH, CDR2 LQKENI, per germline. CDR3 loop: CASSPGLGYTF. The CDR3 nucleotides are TGTGCCAGCTCACCGGGACTCGGCTACACCTTC.

V usage is TRBV5-4 and J usage is TRBJ1-2; tentative D call: TRBD1 (5 bases). The germline gives CDR1 SGHNT, CDR2 YYREEE (reference sequence). V lost 4 bases to trimming and J lost 8 bases, with 15 bases between them. This CDR3 is 13 amino acids long. The DNA of the CDR3 is TGTGCCAGCAGCCTGGACGGCAACAGGGGCTACACCTTC. Encoded protein: CASSLDGNRGYTF.

This sequence joins TRBV7-2 and TRBJ1-4; D possibly corresponds to TRBD1 (5 bases). The CDR3 consists of 14 residues. Between the trimmed V and J ends, which lost 4 bases and 10 bases, there was a span of 16 bases. Germline values: CDR1 SGHTA, CDR2 FQGNSA. This chain's CDR3 is CASSSGTTLGKLFF. The CDR3 coding sequence is TGTGCCAGCAGCTCCGGGACCACTCTTGGAAAACTGTTTTTT.

This CDR3 is CASSQIGDREEYDEQFF. The CDR3 nucleotides read TGTGCCAGCAGCCAAATCGGGGACAGGGAAGAGTATGATGAGCAGTTCTTC. The gene calls are TRBV11-3 and TRBJ2-1, with 9 bases aligning to TRBD1. This CDR3 is built from 17 residues. V dropped 5 bases and J dropped 8; count of bases not matched to a gene: 16. CDR1 and CDR2 (germline): SGHNT, YENEEA.

The V and J genes are TRBV29-1 and TRBJ2-7; D unclear. Germline V lookup: CDR1 SQVTM, CDR2 ANQGSEA. Trimming removed 6 bases from V and 2 bases from J, with 32 bases in between. This CDR3 contains 19 residues. This chain's CDR3 is CSVHWRWGRRKVLTYEQYF. The CDR3 DNA is TGCAGCGTCCACTGGAGATGGGGTCGGCGAAAAGTTTTAACCTACGAGCAGTACTTC.